This TCR beta chain emerged from a study of blood T cell repertoires in COVID-19. Data came from immunoSEQ multiplex PCR; TCRdb stores just in-frame clones and leaves some out. Among about 140,000 clones listed, 70% to 90% were seen once. Germline V gene sequence: CDR1 SNHLY, CDR2 FYNNEI. The CDR3 extends over 12 amino acids. Deletions cut 7 bases from V and 0 bases from J, with 6 bases between. The table lists this clone with a count of one. The rearrangement links TRBV2 to TRBJ2-5; D is ambiguous. The sample was peripheral blood. The sequence derives from a man aged 50-59 years with acute or convalescent COVID-19. In DNA form, the CDR3 reads TGTGCCAGCATAGAGTACCAAGAGACCCAGTACTTC. Translation gives CASIEYQETQYF. The variable domain in full, completed from reference TRBV2 and TRBJ2-5, reads EPEVTQTPSHQVTQMGQEVILRCVPISNHLYFYWYRQILGQKVEFLVSFYNNEISEKSEIFDDQFSVERPDGSNFTLKIRSTKLEDSAMYFCASIEYQETQYFGPGTRLLVL.